These T cell receptor beta chains were read from a single sample in a study of blood T cell repertoires in COVID-19. The assay was immunoSEQ multiplex PCR, and TCRdb's table has in-frame clones only and misses some. The sample holds over 80,000 clones, roughly nine tenths seen once. Sequences were obtained from peripheral blood. The receptors were sampled from a man aged 45-65 years with acute or convalescent COVID-19. CDR3s include the opening cysteine and the closing phenylalanine or tryptophan. Each record gives: clone size, V gene, J gene, D gene, CDR3 length, CDR3 DNA, CDR3 protein. The D gene is left open where the match is weak. Expanded clones are given a class, and other clones once, few, many or no size at all.

once	TRBV6-1	TRBJ1-5	.	16	TGTGCCAGCAGTGAATACACAGGGAAAGGGGGTCAGCCCCAGCATTTT	CASSEYTGKGGQPQHF
.	TRBV11-3	TRBJ1-2	.	15	TGTGCCAGCAGCCCTAACCCGGGGTTCCGATATGGCTACACCTTC	CASSPNPGFRYGYTF
.	TRBV18	TRBJ1-2	.	15	TGTGCCAGCTCACCACCGGCCCCGAGGGACTATGGCTACACCTTC	CASSPPAPRDYGYTF
.	TRBV12-3/TRBV12-4	TRBJ1-5	.	13	TGTGCCAGCAGTCGGAGCCCGGATCAGCCCCAGCATTTT	CASSRSPDQPQHF
.	TRBV28	TRBJ1-1	.	14	TGTGCCAGCGGAGCTACGTATAGGAACACTGAAGCTTTCTTT	CASGATYRNTEAFF
.	TRBV19	TRBJ1-3	.	16	TGTGCCAGTAGACCCGGACAGCTAATCTCTGGAAACACCATATATTTT	CASRPGQLISGNTIYF
once	TRBV6-5	TRBJ2-7	TRBD2	15	TGTGCCAGCAGGGGGACTAGCGGACTATCCTACGAGCAGTACTTC	CASRGTSGLSYEQYF
.	TRBV3-1/TRBV3-2	TRBJ2-7	.	16	TGTGCCAGCAGCCCACTGACACAGGGGGGGGGCTACGAGCAGTACTTC	CASSPLTQGGGYEQYF
few	TRBV6-5	TRBJ2-3	.	13	TGTGCCAGCAATCCTGAAGGGGCAGATACGCAGTATTTT	CASNPEGADTQYF
few	TRBV7-8	TRBJ1-5	.	16	TGTGCCAGCAGCTTAGTTCCAGGGGCCCTTAATCAGCCCCAGCATTTT	CASSLVPGALNQPQHF
.	TRBV6-5	TRBJ1-5	TRBD1	15	TGTGCCAGCAGGCAAGACAGGGGCCTTCGACAGCCCCAGCATTTT	CASRQDRGLRQPQHF
.	TRBV5-8	TRBJ2-3	.	15	TGTGCCAGCAGCTTTTCAGGAGGGCCGGCAGATACGCAGTATTTT	CASSFSGGPADTQYF
.	TRBV7-6	TRBJ2-7	.	14	TGTGCCAGCGCCAAGGGGCGAGGCGACTACGAGCAGTACTTC	CASAKGRGDYEQYF
.	TRBV5-5	TRBJ1-1	.	15	TGTGCCAGCAGCCCGTCCGGGACATTGAACACTGAAGCTTTCTTT	CASSPSGTLNTEAFF
.	TRBV5-4	TRBJ1-6	.	15	TGTGCCAGCAGCTTGGGAGGGGACAACTTTAGGCCCCTCCACTTT	CASSLGGDNFRPLHF
.	TRBV9	TRBJ1-5	.	15	TGTGCCAGCAGCGTAGCAGGTGTTAGCAATCAGCCCCAGCATTTT	CASSVAGVSNQPQHF
.	TRBV2	TRBJ2-3	.	13	TGTGCCAGCATAAGGCGGGACACAGATACGCAGTATTTT	CASIRRDTDTQYF
.	TRBV18	TRBJ2-1	TRBD2	15	TGTGCCAGCTCACCCCTGAGCGGGGGCTACAATGAGCAGTTCTTC	CASSPLSGGYNEQFF
.	TRBV29-1	TRBJ1-1	.	12	TGCAGCGCCGTGCAGGGGAACACTGAAGCTTTCTTT	CSAVQGNTEAFF
.	TRBV19	TRBJ1-2	TRBD1	18	TGTGCCAGTAGTATAGATCTTCCAAGGGACAGCTATAACTATGGCTACACCTTC	CASSIDLPRDSYNYGYTF
.	TRBV5-1	TRBJ2-4	TRBD2	18	TGCGCCAGCAGCTTCGGACTAGCGGGAGTAGTAGCCAAAAACATTCAGTACTTC	CASSFGLAGVVAKNIQYF
.	TRBV10-1	TRBJ2-1	TRBD2	12	TGCGCCAGCAGTGAGCCGACTAGCAAGCAGTTCTTC	CASSEPTSKQFF
.	TRBV4-1	TRBJ1-2	.	15	TGCGCCAGCAGCCAAAGGGTACAGGGTACCTATGGCTACACCTTC	CASSQRVQGTYGYTF
.	TRBV3-1/TRBV3-2	TRBJ2-1	TRBD2	14	TGTGCCAGCAGCCGACTAGCAGTCTACAATGAGCAGTTCTTC	CASSRLAVYNEQFF
.	TRBV6-5	TRBJ2-3	TRBD2	15	TGTGCCAGCAGTCCGGGGACTAGCGTGGTAGATACGCAGTATTTT	CASSPGTSVVDTQYF
.	TRBV2	TRBJ1-5	TRBD1	13	TGTGCCAGCAGTTTACAGGGGAATCAGCCCCAGCATTTT	CASSLQGNQPQHF
.	TRBV2	TRBJ1-2	.	13	TGTGCCAGCAGTGGGACGGGAAACTATGGCTACACCTTC	CASSGTGNYGYTF
.	TRBV5-1	TRBJ2-2	.	15	TGCGCCAGCAGCTTTGGGCACTCGAACACCGGGGAGCTGTTTTTT	CASSFGHSNTGELFF
few	TRBV7-8	TRBJ2-7	.	14	TGTGCCAGCAGCTTACAGCAGGGAGGCAGCGAGCAGTACTTC	CASSLQQGGSEQYF
.	TRBV9	TRBJ2-2	.	14	TGTGCCAGCAGCCAACTAGCCCCGGCGGGGGAGCTGTTTTTT	CASSQLAPAGELFF
.	TRBV6-5	TRBJ1-5	.	15	TGTGCCAGCCGCCCCCGGATCCAGGGAGGTCAGCCCCAGCATTTT	CASRPRIQGGQPQHF
.	TRBV7-8	TRBJ1-2	TRBD1	14	TGTGCCAGCAGCGTCGGACAGGTTAAATCTGGCTACACCTTC	CASSVGQVKSGYTF
few	TRBV20-1	TRBJ1-2	TRBD1	10	TGCAGTGCTCACAGGGGGGGCTACACCTTC	CSAHRGGYTF
.	TRBV29-1	TRBJ1-1	TRBD1	12	TGCAGCGTTCGACAGGGGAACACTGAAGCTTTCTTT	CSVRQGNTEAFF
once	TRBV2	TRBJ1-1	.	12	TGTGCCAGCAGTGAAATCGGGACACGCGCTTTCTTT	CASSEIGTRAFF
.	TRBV19	TRBJ2-1	TRBD2	16	TGTGCCAGTAGGCCTGGGACTAGCGCCCCCGGGGGTGAGCAGTTCTTC	CASRPGTSAPGGEQFF
once	TRBV12-3/TRBV12-4	TRBJ2-7	TRBD1	13	TGTGCCAGCAGCCAACAGGGGATCAACGAGCAGTACTTC	CASSQQGINEQYF
.	TRBV6-5	TRBJ1-1	TRBD1	13	TGTGCCAGCAGGTTGACAGGGCCCGAAGAAGCTTTCTTT	CASRLTGPEEAFF
.	TRBV6-5	TRBJ1-1	.	14	TGTGCCAGCAGACCCCCTGGGGCGAACACTGAAGCTTTCTTT	CASRPPGANTEAFF